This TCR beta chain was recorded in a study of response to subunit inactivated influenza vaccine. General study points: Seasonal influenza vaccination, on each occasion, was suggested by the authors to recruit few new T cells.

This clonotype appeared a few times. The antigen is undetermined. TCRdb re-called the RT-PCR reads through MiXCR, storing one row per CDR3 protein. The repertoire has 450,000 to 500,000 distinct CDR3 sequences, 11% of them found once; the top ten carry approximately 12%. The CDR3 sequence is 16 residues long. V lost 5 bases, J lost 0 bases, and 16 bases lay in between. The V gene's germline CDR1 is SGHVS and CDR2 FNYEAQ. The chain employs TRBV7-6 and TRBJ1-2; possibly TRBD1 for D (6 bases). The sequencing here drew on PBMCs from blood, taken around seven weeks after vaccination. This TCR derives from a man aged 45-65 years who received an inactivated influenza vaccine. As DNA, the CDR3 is TGTGCCAGCAGCCCAACCCAGGGGTTAGCTAACTATGGCTACACCTTC. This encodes CASSPTQGLANYGYTF. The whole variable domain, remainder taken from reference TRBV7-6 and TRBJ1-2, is GAGVSQSPRYKVTKRGQDVALRCDPISGHVSLYWYRQALGQGPEFLTYFNYEAQQDKSGLPNDRFSAERPEGSISTLTIQRTEQRDSAMYRCASSPTQGLANYGYTFGSGTRLTVV.